This T cell receptor (beta chain) is from a study of blood T cell repertoires in COVID-19. Background on the study: The study counted Cohort 3 donors as recovered given two negative PCRs, clearance, or symptom resolution. Sources were T cells, B-cell-depleted T cells, or PBMCs; the material itself was cDNA or gDNA.

Germline CDR1 ENHRY, CDR2 SYGVKD. Trimming shortened V by 0 bases and J by 0 bases, and 9 bases separated the two germline ends. The CDR3 is 16 amino acids. The table came from immunoSEQ multiplex PCR; TCRdb's copy has only in-frame clones and leaves some out. The profile shows hundreds of thousands of clones, around 87% of them singletons. This chain uses TRBV10-3 with TRBJ1-5; no definite D call. The sequence was collected from a man aged 40-50 years in a cohort exposed to, infected with or recovered from COVID-19 (not recorded which). The sequenced sample was PBMCs or T cells enriched from blood (not recorded which). Written as DNA, the CDR3 is TGTGCCATCAGTGAGTCGAGAGGGATTAGCAATCAGCCCCAGCATTTT. Encoded protein: CAISESRGISNQPQHF.